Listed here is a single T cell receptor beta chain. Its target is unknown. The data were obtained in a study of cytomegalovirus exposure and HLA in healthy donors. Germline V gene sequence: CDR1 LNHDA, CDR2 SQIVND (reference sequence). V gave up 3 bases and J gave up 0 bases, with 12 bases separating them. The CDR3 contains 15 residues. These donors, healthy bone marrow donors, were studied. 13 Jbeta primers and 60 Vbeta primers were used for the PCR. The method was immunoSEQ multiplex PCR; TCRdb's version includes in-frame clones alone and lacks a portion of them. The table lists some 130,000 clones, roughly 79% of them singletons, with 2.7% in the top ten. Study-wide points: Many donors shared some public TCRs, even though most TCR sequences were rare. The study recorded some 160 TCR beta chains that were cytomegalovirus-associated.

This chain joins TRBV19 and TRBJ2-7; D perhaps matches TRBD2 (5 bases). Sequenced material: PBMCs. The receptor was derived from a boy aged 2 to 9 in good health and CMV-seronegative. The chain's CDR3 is CASSISGGYSYEQYF. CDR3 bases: TGTGCCAGTAGTATTTCCGGCGGGTACTCCTACGAGCAGTACTTC.